The clone carrying this TCR beta chain was seen just once. Its target is unknown. The junction shows a germline mismatch at one end, possibly a read error. The sample is drawn from a study of shared clonotypes between healthy human individuals. Study summary: Aged between 18 and 49, the donors were a couple of women and three men.

Execution of the assay was at deep level. Sequencing used immunoSEQ multiplex PCR; TCRdb keeps in-frame clones, though not all of them. The sample lists 400,000 to 500,000 clones, 76% occurring once. Study-level points and caveats: The expectation was that sequencing depth would affect clonotype sharing among donors. Specimens sampled were limited to blood, with tissue repertoires likely differing.

Germline CDR1 reads MGHRA; CDR2 reads YSYEKL. This CDR3 has 15 residues. The rearrangement uses TRBV4-1 and TRBJ1-2; D may be TRBD1 (5 bases). The source of this sequence is a woman aged 40 to 50 in good health. Some clones in this sample may be carry-over from other donors' samples. Sequencing was performed on PBMCs. CDR3 in DNA: TGCGCCAGCAGCCTAGGGACGGCGGAGCACTATGGCTACGCCTTC. It specifies CASSLGTAEHYGYAF.